This T cell receptor beta chain was recorded in a study of early T cells in non-severe SARS-CoV-2 infection. Study overall: RNA in bulk from unsorted whole blood was sequenced, and chains were unpaired.

Individual cDNA molecules received unique molecular identifiers during library preparation. TCRdb analysed the 5' RACE reads with MiXCR anew, one entry per CDR3 protein. The profile shows about 22,000 distinct CDR3 sequences, 4% of them singletons. This clonotype came up many times. The target antigen is unknown. Study-wide findings and caveats: Missing private and CD4 specificities, VDJdb matching favored anti-spike CD8 responses.

Material: whole blood. This sequence was found in an adult who was a healthcare worker with PCR-confirmed SARS-CoV-2 infection or an uninfected control (not recorded which).

CDR3 residues: CSVLRGPSYEQYF. CDR3 in DNA: TGCAGCGTCCTCAGGGGGCCCTCCTACGAGCAGTACTTC. This rearrangement joins TRBV29-1 to TRBJ2-7, with 8 bases aligning to TRBD1. V was clipped by 6 bases and J by 0 bases; unmatched bases: 4. The CDR3 extends over 13 amino acids. Germline loops: CDR1 SQVTM, CDR2 ANQGSEA.